Listed here are 14 T cell receptor beta chains from one sample, sequenced in a study of T cells in Graves' hyperthyroidism and ophthalmopathy. Amplified TCR beta CDR3 regions came from RNA transcripts. The TCR CDR3 was amplified in a first-round RT-PCR using the HTBI primer set. TCRdb re-derived calls from the multiplex PCR reads in MiXCR, one entry per CDR3 protein. This table has roughly 500,000 distinct CDR3 sequences, 35% to 50% appearing once. Sequencing used peripheral blood or thyroid tissue (not recorded which). The receptor source for this set is an adult woman with Graves' disease, either hyperthyroidism or ophthalmopathy (not recorded which).

The table lists this clonotype with many counts. The chain employs TRBV29-1 and TRBJ2-5; 9 bases are shared with TRBD2. J was trimmed by 5 bases and V by 3 bases; bases with no gene match: 7. CDR3 length: 14 residues. The germline gives CDR1 SQVTM, CDR2 ANQGSEA. CDR3 region: CSVDGAGGTETQYF. The CDR3 bases are TGCAGCGTTGACGGTGCGGGAGGGACGGAGACCCAGTACTTC.

In this sample, this clonotype turned up many times. This sequence joins TRBV4-1 and TRBJ2-5; 12 bases agree with TRBD2. The trim removed 2 bases at V and 5 bases at J, leaving 9 bases unmatched. Germline assignment: CDR1 MGHRA and CDR2 YSYEKL. This CDR3 has 17 residues. DNA of the CDR3: TGCGCCAGCAGCCAAATGGCTAGCGGGAGGGCCGGGGAGACCCAGTACTTC. Residues: CASSQMASGRAGETQYF.

The genes are TRBV10-1 and TRBJ2-7; D unclear. Trimming removed 7 bases at V and 3 bases at J, with 7 bases between. Per the germline V gene, CDR1 is WNHNN and CDR2 is SYGVQD (reference sequence). This CDR3 has 11 amino acids. CDR3 nucleotides: TGCGCCAGCATAAAATACTACGAGCAGTACTTC. Translation: CASIKYYEQYF.

V gene TRBV7-9 combines with J gene TRBJ2-5; TRBD2 aligns across 8 bases. V shed 5 bases and J 5 bases; nucleotides not matched to a gene: 7. The CDR3 has 14 residues. Germline V CDR1 and CDR2: SEHNR, FQNEAQ (reference sequence). Here the CDR3 DNA reads TGTGCCAGCAGCCACCGGGGGGGGTTGGAGACCCAGTACTTC. Its protein is CASSHRGGLETQYF.

This clonotype was seen repeatedly, ten times or more. In nucleotides, the CDR3 is TGTGCCAGCAGGCCACCGGAGGCTAGCGGGAAGCGCGAGCAGTACTTC. It is translated as CASRPPEASGKREQYF. The chain links TRBV7-9 to TRBJ2-7; 9 positions match TRBD2. Per germline, CDR1 SEHNR and CDR2 FQNEAQ (reference sequence). CDR3 length: 16 amino acids. Trimming cost V 6 bases and J 6 bases; bases outside gene matches: 15.

Many counts were recorded for this clonotype. The chain links TRBV5-1 to TRBJ1-5; D not resolved. The CDR3 is made up of 14 amino acids. Deletions cut 4 bases from V and 0 bases from J, with 8 bases between. From germline, CDR1 is SGHRS and CDR2 YFSETQ. The CDR3 DNA follows: TGCGCCAGCAGCGAGGACGGTAGCAATCAGCCCCAGCATTTT. Its protein is CASSEDGSNQPQHF.

This chain links TRBV9 with TRBJ2-6; 9 nucleotides match TRBD1. Trimming cost V 4 bases and J 16 bases; bases outside gene matches: 12. Germline CDR1 SGDLS, CDR2 YYNGEE. This CDR3 is built from 14 residues. CDR3 sequence: CASSLGTGRKVLTF. CDR3 DNA sequence: TGTGCCAGCAGCCTCGGGACAGGGCGTAAGGTACTGACTTTC.

The chain uses TRBV11-2 and TRBJ2-7; the D gene could be TRBD1 or TRBD2 (5 bases each). V lost 3 bases, J lost 0 bases, and 12 bases lay in between. Germline V CDR1 and CDR2: SGHAT, FQNNGV. This CDR3 region has 15 residues. The CDR3, as DNA: TGTGCCAGCAGCTTTGTCGGGGACCACTCCTACGAGCAGTACTTC. This sequence encodes CASSFVGDHSYEQYF.

This clonotype was detected only a few times. The genes are TRBV7-6 and TRBJ1-1; D possibly corresponds to TRBD1 (6 bases). Germline CDR1 SGHVS, CDR2 FNYEAQ. The CDR3 totals 12 residues. V lost 6 bases and J 4 bases, leaving 9 bases between the germline ends. The CDR3 region has the DNA TGTGCCAGCAGGCAACAGGGCACTGAAGCTTTCTTT. Its protein is CASRQQGTEAFF.

V usage is TRBV25-1 and J usage is TRBJ1-3; D call uncertain. The CDR3 is made up of 15 amino acids. CDR1 is MGHDK, CDR2 SYGVNS, per germline. V lost 3 bases, J lost 8 bases, and 17 bases lay in between. In DNA form, the CDR3 reads TGTGCCAGCAGTGAGCCGGCAGGTCCGTCGGACACCATATATTTT. As protein: CASSEPAGPSDTIYF.

This clonotype was detected a few times. This chain connects TRBV7-8 to TRBJ2-6; D remains unclear. Germline CDR1 SGHVS, CDR2 FQNEAQ. The CDR3 is 14 amino acids. V lost 5 bases, J lost 5 bases, and 10 bases lay in between. CDR3 bases: TGTGCCAGCAGCCGGTCCACCCGGGCCAACGTCCTGACTTTC. This sequence encodes CASSRSTRANVLTF.

This clonotype was seen repeatedly, ten times or more. The rearrangement joins TRBV6-6 to TRBJ1-6; D call uncertain. CDR1 is MNHNY, CDR2 SVGAGI, per germline (reference sequence). Trimming shortened V by 7 bases and J by 8 bases, and 18 bases separated the two germline ends. This CDR3 is 15 amino acids long. CDR3 loop: CASTILDLRDSPLHF. The DNA for the CDR3 is TGTGCCAGCACCATATTAGACCTAAGGGATTCACCCCTCCACTTT.

With respect to this clonotype: The final CDR3 position lacks the conserved phenylalanine or tryptophan, pointing to a likely read error. The chain uses TRBV2 and TRBJ2-5; D is unclear. The V end was cut by 8 bases, the J end by 5 bases, with 9 bases between. Germline CDR1 SNHLY, CDR2 FYNNEI. CDR3 size: 11 residues. CDR3 nucleotides: TGTGCCAGCGGTGCGTTGGAGACCCAGTACCTC. Translated: CASGALETQYL.

Points on this clonotype: A much bigger clone sits one base away, suggesting this may be a read error. The rearrangement uses TRBV12-3 or TRBV12-4 and TRBJ2-7, with D possibly matching TRBD2 (5 bases). The CDR3 length is 15 residues. In nucleotides, the CDR3 is TGTGCCAGCAGTCAAACGGGATTTAAGGTCTCCGAGCATTACTTC. Translation: CASSQTGFKVSEHYF.